Each of the 23 T cell receptor beta chains below was sequenced from the same sample in a study of Ad26.COV2.S vaccination and SARS-CoV-2 variants. Documented treatment: over 15 received Ad26.COV2.S at low or high dose, single or two shots; several received placebo; per-sample allocation not given. Collection of the samples took place on day 63 after the first injection of vaccine or placebo. Assay used: immunoSEQ multiplex PCR; TCRdb lists only in-frame clones, some missing. The sample has fewer than 800,000 clones, more than 70% seen once. The sequenced sample was peripheral blood, obtained in a trial of Ad26.COV2.S vaccine versus placebo. The source is a person aged 18 to 65 who received the Ad26.COV2.S COVID-19 vaccine or a placebo.

Only a few counts were recorded for this clone. The chain has TRBV4-3 and TRBJ1-1; D is uncertain. Germline CDR1 LGHNA, CDR2 YSLEER. Between the trimmed V and J ends, which lost 0 bases and 5 bases, there was a span of 10 bases. The CDR3 is 14 residues long. The CDR3 loop reads CASSQDLFLTEAFF. The DNA of the CDR3 is TGCGCCAGCAGCCAAGATCTGTTCCTTACTGAAGCTTTCTTT.

The chain joins TRBV9 to TRBJ2-3; no clear D gene. Trimming removed 0 bases at V and 3 bases at J, with 11 bases between. The CDR3 length is 15 residues. The germline V gene has CDR1 SGDLS and CDR2 YYNGEE. DNA for the CDR3: TGTGCCAGCAGCGTAGCCTCCGGGTATACAGATACGCAGTATTTT. Amino acid sequence: CASSVASGYTDTQYF.

This sequence joins TRBV2 and TRBJ2-1; D possibly corresponds to TRBD2 (7 bases). CDR1 is SNHLY, CDR2 FYNNEI, per germline. V lost 7 bases to trimming and J lost 7 bases, with 14 bases between them. The CDR3 contains 13 residues. The CDR3 sequence: CASKWEGVNEQFF. The CDR3 DNA reads TGTGCCAGCAAATGGGAGGGGGTGAATGAGCAGTTCTTC.

This clone was seen once. The chain couples TRBV4-3 to TRBJ1-1; no clear D. The CDR3 is 14 amino acids. Germline V gives CDR1 LGHNA, CDR2 YSLEER. V was pared by 5 bases and J by 4 bases, with 14 bases between. The CDR3 bases are TGCGCCAGCAGCAGGACCGGTCCGGGCACTGAAGCTTTCTTT. Translating it yields CASSRTGPGTEAFF.

V is TRBV11-2 and J is TRBJ2-7; D gene unclear. CDR1 and CDR2 (germline): SGHAT, FQNNGV. The V end lost 0 bases, the J end lost 4 bases, and 16 bases lay between the germline ends. The CDR3 totals 16 residues. CDR3 sequence (DNA): TGTGCCAGCAGCTTAGATGTATCATCCGACCCTTACGAGCAGTACTTC. Its translation: CASSLDVSSDPYEQYF.

This clone turned up a few times. The rearrangement links TRBV25-1 to TRBJ1-1; no clear D. The germline V gene encodes CDR1 MGHDK and CDR2 SYGVNS. The ends were cut back, 4 bases at V and 0 bases at J, with 12 bases in the middle. The length of the CDR3 is 15 residues. For the CDR3, the DNA is TGTGCCAGCAGTGGACACAGTCCGATGAACACTGAAGCTTTCTTT. As protein: CASSGHSPMNTEAFF.

As DNA, the CDR3 is TGTGCCATCAGTGAGGCCGGGTCCACTGAAGCTTTCTTT. Protein: CAISEAGSTEAFF. The chain uses TRBV10-3 and TRBJ1-1; D remains unclear. The CDR3 extends over 13 amino acids. Germline loops: CDR1 ENHRY, CDR2 SYGVKD. Trimming cost V 2 bases and J 4 bases, with 8 bases left between them.

The gene calls are TRBV6-6 and TRBJ2-7; the match to TRBD1 covers 8 bases. Germline V gene lookup returns CDR1 MNHNY and CDR2 SVGAGI (reference sequence). This CDR3 comprises 14 residues. J was trimmed by 6 bases and V by 5 bases; bases with no gene match: 9. CDR3: CASSPRQGSAEQYF. The DNA for the CDR3 is TGTGCCAGCAGTCCCCGACAGGGGTCCGCCGAGCAGTACTTC.

This clone came up a few times. This chain connects TRBV5-1 to TRBJ2-3; 7 nucleotides line up with TRBD2. The CDR3 consists of 16 residues. After removal of 0 bases from V and 5 bases from J, the junction contained 9 bases not matched to a gene. Germline lookup yields CDR1 SGHRS and CDR2 YFSETQ. The CDR3 region has the DNA TGCGCCAGCAGCTTGGAGGGCGGGAGAGTAGGAGATACGCAGTATTTT. Translation gives CASSLEGGRVGDTQYF. The whole variable domain, filled in from reference TRBV5-1 and TRBJ2-3, reads KAGVTQTPRYLIKTRGQQVTLSCSPISGHRSVSWYQQTPGQGLQFLFEYFSETQRNKGNFPGRFSGRQFSNSRSEMNVSTLELGDSALYLCASSLEGGRVGDTQYFGPGTRLTVL.

The genes are TRBV30 and TRBJ1-2; D uncertain. Germline CDR1 reads GTSNPN; CDR2 reads SVGIG (reference sequence). Trimming took 0 bases from V and 9 from J, leaving 17 bases between them. The CDR3 has 14 residues. As DNA, the CDR3 is TGTGCCTGGAGTGTACGACGGGCCGACAACCGCTACACCTTC. Encoded protein: CAWSVRRADNRYTF.

This sequence joins TRBV30 and TRBJ1-2; 7 nucleotides align to TRBD1. V was clipped by 0 bases and J by 4 bases; unmatched bases: 8. Germline CDR1 reads GTSNPN; CDR2 reads SVGIG (reference sequence). The CDR3 runs 15 residues. The CDR3 sequence: CAWSVGGGGSYGYTF. CDR3 DNA: TGTGCCTGGAGTGTGGGAGGGGGCGGATCCTATGGCTACACCTTC.

The rearrangement uses TRBV5-5 and TRBJ2-2; TRBD2 matches at 8 bases. Trimming at V came to 4 bases and at J to 0 bases, leaving 2 bases not matched to a gene. The CDR3 sequence is 15 residues long. Germline-derived CDR1 and CDR2 are SGHKS and YYEKEE (reference sequence). The CDR3 sequence is CASSLAGSNTGELFF. In DNA, the CDR3 is TGTGCCAGCAGCCTAGCGGGTTCGAACACCGGGGAGCTGTTTTTT.

This chain uses TRBV9 with TRBJ2-7; D is undetermined. The CDR3 extends over 14 amino acids. Germline V gene sequence: CDR1 SGDLS, CDR2 YYNGEE. V lost 3 bases and J lost 5, with 15 bases in between. CDR3 loop: CASSASSSRDEQYF. CDR3 nucleotides: TGTGCCAGCAGCGCTTCTAGTTCAAGGGACGAGCAGTACTTC.

This clone was detected a few times. This chain joins TRBV2 and TRBJ1-3, with 9 positions matching TRBD1. Germline V CDR1 and CDR2: SNHLY, FYNNEI. This CDR3 comprises 15 residues. V trimming: 6 bases; J trimming: 2 bases; junction bases outside the gene matches: 5. CDR3 protein: CASRMDRGTGNTIYF. The CDR3 DNA follows: TGTGCCAGCAGAATGGACAGGGGCACTGGAAACACCATATATTTT.

The rearrangement uses TRBV4-2 and TRBJ1-2; 7 bases are a match to TRBD1. The CDR3 is 15 residues long. The J segment lost 4 bases and the V segment lost 5 bases, leaving 10 bases of the junction unmatched. From germline, CDR1 is LGHNA and CDR2 YNFKEQ. CDR3 amino acids: CASSEAAGGSYGYTF. Written as DNA, the CDR3 is TGTGCCAGCAGCGAAGCAGCAGGGGGATCCTATGGCTACACCTTC.

This rearrangement joins TRBV7-2 to TRBJ2-7; D is uncertain. V dropped 5 bases and J dropped 0 bases, with 5 bases sitting between them. Germline-derived CDR1 and CDR2 are SGHTA and FQGNSA. The CDR3 runs to 12 residues. The CDR3 loop is CASSMSSYEQYF. The CDR3 nucleotides read TGTGCCAGCAGCATGAGCTCCTACGAGCAGTACTTC.

This clone occurred once. The rearrangement joins TRBV14 to TRBJ1-2, with D perhaps matching TRBD1 (5 bases). With 4 bases removed from V and 4 bases from J, the gap between germline ends came to 10 bases. Germline assignment: CDR1 SGHDN and CDR2 FVKESK. This CDR3 region has 13 residues. CDR3 protein: CASSPGYGYGYTF. The CDR3 coding sequence is TGTGCCAGCAGCCCAGGGTACGGCTATGGCTACACCTTC.

The CDR3 nucleotides read TGTGCCAGCAGTTACGTCTCACTGGGTTTAGCGGAGAACAATGAGCAGTTCTTC. Amino acid sequence: CASSYVSLGLAENNEQFF. This sequence joins TRBV6-2 or TRBV6-3 and TRBJ2-1; the D gene is possibly TRBD2 (6 bases). CDR1 MNHEY and CDR2 SVGEGT come from the germline V gene. Trimming shortened V by 2 bases and J by 5 bases, and 22 bases separated the two germline ends. The CDR3 is 18 amino acids.

The chain employs TRBV9 and TRBJ2-7; 12 bases are shared with TRBD2. With V trimmed by 2 bases and J by 7 bases, 7 bases remained unmatched. Germline V gene sequence: CDR1 SGDLS, CDR2 YYNGEE. CDR3 length: 15 amino acids. The CDR3 DNA reads as TGTGCCAGCAGCGTTTCTAGCGGGGGGGCGAGGGAGCAGTACTTC. It specifies CASSVSSGGAREQYF.

This sequence joins TRBV4-2 and TRBJ1-5; D call uncertain. V was pared by 1 base and J by 1 base, with 8 bases between. This CDR3 is built from 15 residues. Germline-derived CDR1 and CDR2 are LGHNA and YNFKEQ. CDR3 amino acids: CASSQGVGSNQPQHF. The CDR3 coding sequence is TGTGCCAGCAGCCAAGGGGTGGGGAGCAATCAGCCCCAGCATTTT.

V and J are TRBV9 and TRBJ2-7, with 7 bases aligning to TRBD2. The CDR3 is 12 amino acids. Unmatched junction bases numbered 3, after V lost 4 bases and J lost 5 bases. Germline V gives CDR1 SGDLS, CDR2 YYNGEE. The CDR3 protein is CASSTGTNEQYF. Here the CDR3 DNA reads TGTGCCAGCAGCACCGGGACTAACGAGCAGTACTTC.

The rearrangement links TRBV2 to TRBJ1-5; D remains ambiguous. The ends were cut back, 5 bases at V and 5 bases at J, with 13 bases in the middle. Germline V lookup: CDR1 SNHLY, CDR2 FYNNEI. The CDR3 spans 14 residues. CDR3 amino acids: CASSLGVFHQPQHF. In nucleotides, the CDR3 is TGTGCCAGCAGTCTCGGTGTCTTTCATCAGCCCCAGCATTTT.

V is TRBV19 and J is TRBJ2-2; the D is unclear. Trimming took 1 base from V and 6 from J, leaving 12 bases between them. This CDR3 spans 15 amino acids. The germline CDR1 and CDR2 sequences are LNHDA and SQIVND (reference sequence). The CDR3, as DNA: TGTGCCAGTAGTATAGGACCCCCGAGAGCCGGGGAGCTGTTTTTT. Its protein product is CASSIGPPRAGELFF.